Listed here is a single T cell receptor (beta chain). The source of the sample is a study of blood T cell repertoires in COVID-19. Study summary: Researchers got acute and convalescent COVID-19 samples from the United States, Italy and Spain. PBMCs, B-cell-depleted T cells, or T cells were the source of the cDNA or gDNA that made up the material.

Original analysis: Amplified reference gene primers provided the basis for estimating nucleated cell counts. Generated by immunoSEQ multiplex PCR, the TCRdb table keeps only in-frame clones and is missing some. The V and J calls and clone size come from that table; D and trimming were worked out from the DNA. The data contain about 170,000 clones, roughly 93% of them singletons. The Seattle patients, enrolled during active infection, were followed longitudinally. Germline CDR1 is LGHDT and CDR2 is YNNKEL (reference sequence). The CDR3 runs to 15 residues. Trimming pared 1 base from V and 5 bases from J, leaving 12 bases between.

The source material was peripheral blood. This TCR came from a man between 18 and 29 years old with COVID-19, enrolled during active disease. The chain carries TRBV3-1 (or the pseudogene TRBV3-2) and TRBJ1-3; D not resolved. CDR3 sequence: CASSQVRYTRNTIYF. For the CDR3, the DNA is TGTGCCAGCAGCCAAGTGCGGTACACTAGAAACACCATATATTTT.